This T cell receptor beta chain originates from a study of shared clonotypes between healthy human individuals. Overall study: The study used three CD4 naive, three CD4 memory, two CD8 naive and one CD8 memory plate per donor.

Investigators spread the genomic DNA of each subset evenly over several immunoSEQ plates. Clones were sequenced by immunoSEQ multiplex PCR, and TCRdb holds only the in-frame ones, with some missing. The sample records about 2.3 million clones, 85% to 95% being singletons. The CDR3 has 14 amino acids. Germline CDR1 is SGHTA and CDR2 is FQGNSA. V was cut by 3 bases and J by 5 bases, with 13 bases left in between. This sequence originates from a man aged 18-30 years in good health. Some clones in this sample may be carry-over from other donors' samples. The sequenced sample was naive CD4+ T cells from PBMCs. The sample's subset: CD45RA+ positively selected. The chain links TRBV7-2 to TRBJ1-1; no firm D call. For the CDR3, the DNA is TGTGCCAGCAGCTTCGATCCGGGCGGGACTGAAGCTTTCTTT. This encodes CASSFDPGGTEAFF.